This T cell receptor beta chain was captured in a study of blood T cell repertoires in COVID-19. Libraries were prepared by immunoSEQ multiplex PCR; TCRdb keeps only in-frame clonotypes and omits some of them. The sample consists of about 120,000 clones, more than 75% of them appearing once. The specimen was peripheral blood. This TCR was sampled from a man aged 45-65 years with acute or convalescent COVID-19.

DNA of the CDR3: TGCGCCAGCAGCAGGCTAGCGGGAAACACCGGGGAGCTGTTTTTT. This encodes CASSRLAGNTGELFF. The rearrangement uses TRBV5-1 and TRBJ2-2; 9 nucleotides match TRBD2. The CDR3 spans 15 residues. CDR1 and CDR2 from the germline V gene are SGHRS and YFSETQ. With V trimmed by 4 bases and J by 2 bases, 3 bases remained unmatched.